Each of the 14 T cell receptor beta chains below was sequenced from the same sample in a study of post-analysis software for immune sequencing data. Overall study findings and caveats: Patients used about five TRBV segments, including TRBV5-6, TRBV5-1 and TRBV20-1, more often than controls.

The antigens for these receptors are not known. Libraries were made from TCR beta cDNA, and they carried unique molecular identifiers. TCRdb re-called the PCR reads with MiXCR, one entry per CDR3 protein. Of about 560,000 distinct CDR3 sequences listed, 44% are singletons. The sample comprised blood. Receptors were obtained from a girl between 5 and 17 years old with multiple sclerosis.

V gene TRBV5-1 combines with J gene TRBJ2-1, with a possible D match to TRBD2 (6 bases). V shed 5 bases and J shed 8 bases, with 11 bases lying between them. The CDR3 is 12 residues long. Germline V gives CDR1 SGHRS, CDR2 YFSETQ. The CDR3 DNA reads TGCGCCAGCAGACACCGGGAGTATGAGCAGTTCTTC. Amino acid sequence: CASRHREYEQFF.

This clonotype was observed a handful of times. The chain recombines TRBV4-1 with TRBJ2-7; 8 bases align to TRBD2. Germline V gene lookup returns CDR1 MGHRA and CDR2 YSYEKL. J was trimmed by 2 bases and V by 1 base; bases with no gene match: 4. The length of the CDR3 is 15 residues. CDR3 DNA: TGCGCCAGCAGCCAAGGGACTAGCTCCACCTACGAGCAGTACTTC. Its protein product is CASSQGTSSTYEQYF.

This clonotype was detected a few times. This rearrangement joins TRBV24-1 to TRBJ2-3; D perhaps matches TRBD1 (6 bases). Germline-derived CDR1 and CDR2 are KGHDR and SFDVKD. Trimming removed 6 bases at V and 2 bases at J, with 23 bases between. CDR3 length: 18 amino acids. CDR3 residues: CATSPGFIPQGNTDTQYF. In nucleotides, the CDR3 is TGTGCCACCAGTCCAGGCTTCATACCGCAGGGGAACACAGATACGCAGTATTTT.

This chain joins TRBV12-3 or TRBV12-4 and TRBJ1-2; D possibly corresponds to TRBD1 (5 bases). V lost 5 bases and J lost 4, with 11 bases in between. This CDR3 has 13 amino acids. This CDR3 is CASSRSGGYGYTF. The CDR3 DNA sequence: TGTGCCAGCAGTCGGTCGGGGGGCTATGGCTACACCTTC.

The chain joins TRBV27 to TRBJ1-4; D gene uncertain. CDR3 length: 17 amino acids. V lost 0 bases, J lost 5 bases, and 16 bases lay in between. Germline loops: CDR1 MNHEY, CDR2 SMNVEV (reference sequence). For the CDR3, the DNA is TGTGCCAGCAGTTTATCGACGCTATCGGGAATGAATGAAAAACTGTTTTTT. Protein product: CASSLSTLSGMNEKLFF.

In its sample, this clonotype was seen a few times. The CDR3 sequence is CASSWAGVLNSPLHF. CDR3 DNA sequence: TGTGCCAGCAGTTGGGCAGGGGTGTTGAATTCACCCCTCCACTTT. This chain joins TRBV12-3 or TRBV12-4 and TRBJ1-6; possible D gene TRBD1, 6 bases. CDR3 length equals 15 residues. The V gene lost 4 bases and the J gene lost 7 bases, with 14 bases spanning the gap.

This chain joins TRBV20-1 and TRBJ2-1; TRBD2 aligns across 8 bases. The germline V gene has CDR1 DFQATT and CDR2 SNEGSKA (reference sequence). This CDR3 is 15 amino acids long. After removal of 3 bases from V and 7 bases from J, the junction contained 11 bases not matched to a gene. CDR3 bases: TGCAGTGCTAGGGATTGGGCGGGGGGTGGGAATGAGCAGTTCTTC. It is translated as CSARDWAGGGNEQFF.

This clonotype was detected a few times. The genes are TRBV5-1 and TRBJ2-3; TRBD2 matches 11 bases. J gave up 2 bases and V 2 bases, and 7 bases lay outside the gene matches. This CDR3 is 17 amino acids long. Looked up from germline, CDR1 is SGHRS and CDR2 is YFSETQ. The CDR3 is CASSLSPSGGITDTQYF. The CDR3 region has the DNA TGCGCCAGCAGCTTATCCCCTAGCGGGGGGATCACAGATACGCAGTATTTT.

This chain joins TRBV20-1 and TRBJ1-5, with TRBD1 matching over 9 bases. The CDR3 runs to 13 residues. The V and J ends lost 7 bases and 7 bases, in that order; junction bases with no gene match: 8. From germline, CDR1 is DFQATT and CDR2 SNEGSKA (reference sequence). The DNA of the CDR3 is TGCAGTGATAGGACAGGGGTTGGACAGCCCCAGCATTTT. This gives the protein CSDRTGVGQPQHF.

The V call is TRBV12-3 or TRBV12-4, the J call TRBJ2-5, with 7 bases that match TRBD1. The V segment lost 1 base and the J segment 5 bases; nucleotides outside the gene matches: 7. This CDR3 region has 15 residues. CDR3 coding DNA: TGTGCCAGCAGTTTAGAGCGTCAGGGGGACGAGACCCAGTACTTC. It codes for CASSLERQGDETQYF.

This clonotype was detected only a few times. The rearrangement joins TRBV29-1 to TRBJ2-1; no reliable D call. CDR1 SQVTM and CDR2 ANQGSEA come from the germline V gene. This CDR3 has 11 residues. Trimming pared 7 bases from V and 9 bases from J, leaving 13 bases between. In nucleotides, the CDR3 is TGCAGCGCCTCCCCCATGGGTGAGCAGTTCTTC. It translates to CSASPMGEQFF.

V usage is TRBV5-1 and J usage is TRBJ2-1, with 9 bases lining up with TRBD2. Germline values: CDR1 SGHRS, CDR2 YFSETQ. V shed 9 bases and J 7 bases; nucleotides not matched to a gene: 11. CDR3 length: 14 amino acids. The CDR3 DNA reads as TGCGCCACTCAGCACGCGGGAGGGGGGAATGAGCAGTTCTTC. Amino acid sequence: CATQHAGGGNEQFF.

This sequence joins TRBV4-1 and TRBJ2-1, with D possibly TRBD2 on 6 matching bases. The CDR3 consists of 17 residues. Germline V CDR1 and CDR2: MGHRA, YSYEKL. The V gene lost 3 bases and the J gene lost 9 bases, with 24 bases spanning the gap. This CDR3 is CASSHPETSPNAGEQFF. In DNA form, the CDR3 reads TGCGCCAGCAGCCACCCAGAGACTAGTCCGAATGCGGGTGAGCAGTTCTTC.

The chain employs TRBV7-3 and TRBJ2-3; D unresolved. The CDR3 runs to 14 residues. Germline V CDR1 and CDR2: SGHTA, FQGTGA. V lost 4 bases, J lost 2 bases, and 10 bases lay in between. The CDR3 nucleotides read TGTGCCAGCAGCTGGTTATACTACACAGATACGCAGTATTTT. Residues: CASSWLYYTDTQYF.